This T cell receptor beta chain was retrieved from a study of shared clonotypes between healthy human individuals (TCRdb year 2020). As for the study more broadly: The cohort included three men and a couple of women between 18 and 49 years of age. For each donor, CD4 naive and CD4 memory were each given three plates, CD8 naive was given two plates, and CD8 memory was given one plate. Blood TCR repertoires of about five healthy adults were deeply sequenced to estimate repertoire size and the extent of clonotype sharing between individuals. Different laboratories and diverse techniques were used to prepare libraries and sequence TCR repertoires, to increase sequencing depth and limit assay-specific biases. Between about 0.85 and 9.5 billion PBMCs per donor were obtained by leukapheresis. Overall study outcomes, separate from this receptor: Sharing across several donors was observed for about 5% of naive CD4, about 4% of naive CD8, 2% to 2.5% of memory CD4, and roughly 0.4% of memory CD8 clonotypes. The genetic and exposure-history diversity represented was limited by the small number of donors. Even with the large sequencing depth, rarefaction of the sorted-subset datasets indicated that sequencing was incomplete. Sampling was restricted to blood, and TCR repertoires in tissues likely differ from the TCR repertoires found in blood. Higher generation probabilities were observed for clonotypes shared by all four sorted-subset donors than for non-shared clonotypes. Pairwise subsampling indicated that sequencing depth was expected to affect the degree of clonotype sharing among donors. Estimated clonotype richness was generally larger for naive than for memory subsets.

Note on this clone: Its antigen remains undetermined. The input lacks base qualities; no much larger clone sits a single base away.

Donors were healthy HIV-negative adults with no recently reported acute infections or vaccinations. Only Caucasian adults living in Nashville, Tennessee, USA were represented among the donors. Magnetic negative selection was used to enrich CD4+ T cells, after which naive cells were positively selected on CD45RA and the negative fraction became the memory subset. Blood was collected by leukapheresis, and PBMCs were isolated by Ficoll-Histopaque density gradient centrifugation and then cryopreserved in liquid nitrogen vapor phase. Analytical flow cytometry was used to check the purity and quantity of every magnetically sorted T cell population. Each sorted fraction had its genomic DNA isolated and then quantified by UV absorbance on a Nanodrop 2000c. TCR CDR3 regions were amplified from genomic DNA by multiplex PCR using the deep immunoSEQ assay. For each cell subset, the extracted genomic DNA was distributed evenly across all wells of several immunoSEQ 96-well plates, and each plate served as one replicate. For sorted subsets, approximately 200 ng of genomic DNA, equivalent to around 31,000 T cell genomes, went into each replicate PCR. Purified libraries were measured with a Qubit 3.0 fluorometer, size-checked on a Bioanalyzer 2100, and measured again with the KAPA Library Quantification kit. Every immunoSEQ 96-well plate was sequenced on a dedicated single-read 150-cycle Illumina NextSeq 550 flow cell. The original pipeline was this. Because only junctional sequences without quality scores were contained in the immunoSEQ output, filtering matching that applied to full-length reads could not be performed. To assign V/J genes and CDR3, sequences were annotated using PyIR, a Python wrapper for IgBLAST v1.9, with IMGT germline references. Reads were filtered out if the reads had weak V/J assignments (E-value above 1e-6), no CDR3, stop codons, out-of-frame junctions, or ambiguous translated residues. V3J clonotypes were defined as sequences sharing an identical inferred V gene, J gene, and CDR3 amino acid sequence. Percentage overlap between repertoires was computed as shared unique clonotypes divided by the size of the smaller repertoire. Three approaches were used to assess repertoire richness: RTK rarefaction, the Chao1 estimator, and Recon v2.1 estimates of unobserved clonotypes. OLGA was used to compute generation probabilities for all TCRbeta clonotypes that the gDNA method yielded from a handful of donors. This is the immuneACCESS table as TCRdb keeps it, with only in-frame sequences that have V and J called. A part of the clones is gone; compared with another copy, unresolved V genes explain less than half, and the rest is unexplained. The V and J calls and the clone size are those of that table, but D and trimming were determined from the DNA. This sample lists 550,000 to 700,000 clones; 73% were detected once. The ten largest account for 1.5% to 2% of the sample.

The clonotype comes from a woman aged 25 to 39 in good health. Sequencing used memory CD4+ T cells sorted from blood. Read against the paper, the sample's cell subset or site label means: CD45RA-negative fraction.

The CDR3 reads CAGTDRGGSAGEADTQYF. The base sequence is TGTGCCGGGACAGACAGGGGGGGTTCGGCGGGAGAGGCAGATACGCAGTATTTT. The V and J segments used are TRBV19 and TRBJ2-3; the central 9 bases match TRBD1. V trim: 11 bases; J trim: 4 bases; unmatched bases: 22. Taken from cysteine to phenylalanine, the CDR3 has 18 residues. The only DNA kept is the CDR3, 54 bases in frame from the first base. Reading the germline V gene (reference sequence) gives CDR1 LNHDA and CDR2 SQIVND.